These 28 T cell receptor beta chains were all obtained from the same sample, sequenced in a study of control samples from healthy donors and cancer patients (TCRdb year 2020). Libraries were constructed by the immunoSEQ multiplex PCR assay. Drawn from immuneACCESS, this table holds only the in-frame rearrangements with V and J called that TCRdb kept. Clones are partly lost; checked studies trace under half to an unresolved V gene and leave the rest unexplained. The sample table contains 130,000 or so clones; only one count was recorded for around 86% of them. The leading ten clones occupy around 8.7% of the sample. The source material was blood. The receptors here all came from a man between 35 and 55 years old in good health.

The chain has TRBV7-9 and TRBJ1-2; D gene ambiguous. This CDR3 contains 14 residues. Trimming removed 0 bases from V and 9 bases from J, with 14 bases in between. Germline CDR1 SEHNR, CDR2 FQNEAQ (reference sequence). CDR3 residues: CASSLAGKTKSYTF. The CDR3, as DNA: TGTGCCAGCAGCTTAGCGGGGAAGACGAAGAGCTACACCTTC. The variable domain in full, completed from reference TRBV7-9 and TRBJ1-2, reads DTGVSQNPRHKITKRGQNVTFRCDPISEHNRLYWYRQTLGQGPEFLTYFQNEAQLEKSRLLSDRFSAERPKGSFSTLEIQRTEQGDSAMYLCASSLAGKTKSYTFGSGTRLTVV.

CDR3 amino acids: CASSLERVGSYEQYF. The CDR3 nucleotides read TGCGCCAGCAGCTTGGAAAGGGTCGGGTCCTACGAGCAGTACTTC. V gene TRBV5-1 combines with J gene TRBJ2-7; D gene unclear. The germline gives CDR1 SGHRS, CDR2 YFSETQ. The V end was cut by 0 bases, the J end by 1 base, with 11 bases between. The CDR3 extends over 15 amino acids.

This clone was recorded a few times. The genes are TRBV4-1 and TRBJ2-5; 7 positions agree with TRBD1. CDR3 length: 12 amino acids. Germline lookup yields CDR1 MGHRA and CDR2 YSYEKL. Trimming cost V 5 bases and J 5 bases; bases outside gene matches: 2. The CDR3 loop is CASSVQGETQYF. CDR3 DNA sequence: TGCGCCAGCAGCGTACAGGGGGAGACCCAGTACTTC.

The chain has TRBV9 and TRBJ1-1, with 8 bases identical to TRBD1. This CDR3 has 18 residues. Germline-derived CDR1 and CDR2 are SGDLS and YYNGEE. V dropped 4 bases and J dropped 0; count of bases not matched to a gene: 14. CDR3 DNA: TGTGCCAGCAGCCCGAGGGGGTTAGGACAGGGCCTGAACACTGAAGCTTTCTTT. This gives the protein CASSPRGLGQGLNTEAFF.

This clone was seen a handful of times. The V gene is TRBV29-1, the J gene TRBJ1-1; D gene unclear. The germline V gene encodes CDR1 SQVTM and CDR2 ANQGSEA. There are 13 residues in the CDR3. Trimming took 4 bases from V and 1 from J, leaving 10 bases between them. The CDR3 reads CSVVGPSNTEAFF. In nucleotides, the CDR3 is TGCAGCGTTGTGGGTCCCTCGAACACTGAAGCTTTCTTT.

The chain combines TRBV13 with TRBJ1-2, with a weak D call TRBD1 (5 bases). V dropped 0 bases and J dropped 8 bases, with 10 bases sitting between them. Germline assignment: CDR1 PRHDT and CDR2 FYEKMQ (reference sequence). CDR3 length: 13 residues. The CDR3 DNA sequence: TGTGCCAGCAGCTTAGGCCGGGGCATCGGCTACACCTTC. Protein: CASSLGRGIGYTF.

The CDR3 coding sequence is TGTGCCAGCAGGGGAACGGGCTCTGGAAACACCATATATTTT. As protein: CASRGTGSGNTIYF. This rearrangement joins TRBV2 to TRBJ1-3, with D hard to call. Trimming took 6 bases from V and 0 from J, leaving 9 bases between them. The V gene's germline CDR1 is SNHLY and CDR2 FYNNEI. This CDR3 has 14 residues. The entire variable domain, with the rest obtained from reference TRBV2 and TRBJ1-3, is as follows: EPEVTQTPSHQVTQMGQEVILRCVPISNHLYFYWYRQILGQKVEFLVSFYNNEISEKSEIFDDQFSVERPDGSNFTLKIRSTKLEDSAMYFCASRGTGSGNTIYFGEGSWLTVV.

This sequence joins TRBV3-1 (or the pseudogene TRBV3-2) and TRBJ2-3, with 9 positions matching TRBD2. The CDR3 totals 15 residues. Trimming took 4 bases from V and 1 from J; bases not matched to a gene: 3. Germline loops: CDR1 LGHDT, CDR2 YNNKEL (reference sequence). The CDR3 spells CASSPSGGRTDTQYF. The CDR3 DNA reads as TGTGCCAGCAGCCCAAGCGGGGGGCGCACAGATACGCAGTATTTT.

The chain links TRBV7-6 to TRBJ2-7, with D perhaps TRBD1 or TRBD2 (5 bases each). V gave up 6 bases and J gave up 6 bases, with 9 bases separating them. This CDR3 is 11 amino acids long. Germline lookup yields CDR1 SGHVS and CDR2 FNYEAQ. CDR3 nucleotide sequence: TGTGCCAGCAGTGGGGGAGCCGAGCAGTACTTC. Protein product: CASSGGAEQYF.

Written as DNA, the CDR3 is TGTGCCAGCAGTTGGAGTGGGGGGGTATCGGAGACCCAGTACTTC. Its translation: CASSWSGGVSETQYF. The V gene is TRBV6-6, the J gene TRBJ2-5; TRBD2 agrees at 7 bases. Germline-derived CDR1 and CDR2 are MNHNY and SVGAGI (reference sequence). The CDR3 spans 15 residues. The trim removed 4 bases at V and 5 bases at J, leaving 10 bases unmatched.

The chain links TRBV19 to TRBJ1-2; D not resolved. V lost 3 bases, J lost 2 bases, and 13 bases lay in between. Germline assignment: CDR1 LNHDA and CDR2 SQIVND (reference sequence). The CDR3 covers 15 residues. CDR3 sequence reads: CASSIGRAQNYGYTF. The CDR3 region has the DNA TGTGCCAGTAGTATCGGGAGGGCGCAGAACTATGGCTACACCTTC.

V gene TRBV5-5 combines with J gene TRBJ1-5; TRBD1 agrees at 7 bases. With 0 bases clipped from V and 2 bases from J, the junction kept 8 bases outside the gene matches. The CDR3 has 17 residues. CDR1 and CDR2 from the germline V gene are SGHKS and YYEKEE (reference sequence). The CDR3 is CASSLAGLGGGNQPQHF. Here the CDR3 DNA reads TGTGCCAGCAGCTTGGCTGGTTTAGGGGGCGGCAATCAGCCCCAGCATTTT.

The chain couples TRBV10-1 to TRBJ2-2, with a tentative D call TRBD1 (6 bases). CDR3 size: 12 residues. V lost 6 bases to trimming and J lost 4 bases, with 6 bases between them. Per germline, CDR1 WNHNN and CDR2 SYGVQD (reference sequence). The CDR3 DNA sequence: TGCGCCAGCAGCAGGGGCACCGGGGAGCTGTTTTTT. This gives the protein CASSRGTGELFF.

The CDR3 DNA reads as TGTGCCAGCAGTGACCCCCTGGGGGGGAGTGGCGCTGGAAACACCATATATTTT. Encoded protein: CASSDPLGGSGAGNTIYF. The chain combines TRBV25-1 with TRBJ1-3; TRBD1 might be the D (5 bases). The CDR3 has 18 residues. The V and J ends lost 3 bases and 2 bases respectively, with 20 bases between them. CDR1 MGHDK and CDR2 SYGVNS come from the germline V gene.

This chain links TRBV6-5 with TRBJ2-2; the D is unclear. The germline gives CDR1 MNHEY, CDR2 SVGAGI. The CDR3 contains 12 residues. Trimming took off 7 bases at V and 8 bases at J, with 11 bases between the two ends. The CDR3: CASNPVEGELFF. DNA of the CDR3: TGTGCCAGCAACCCCGTTGAGGGGGAGCTGTTTTTT.

This clone has a handful of counts. The chain combines TRBV30 with TRBJ1-3; the D is unclear. This CDR3 region has 14 residues. V lost 6 bases and J 2 bases, leaving 14 bases between the germline ends. The germline CDR1 and CDR2 sequences are GTSNPN and SVGIG (reference sequence). CDR3 amino acids: CACDGFSAGNTIYF. The CDR3 DNA sequence: TGTGCCTGCGACGGGTTTTCGGCTGGAAACACCATATATTTT.

DNA for the CDR3: TGTGCCAGCAAGGGGGTTGGACAGGACTCTGGAAACACCATATATTTT. This codes for CASKGVGQDSGNTIYF. The V and J genes are TRBV3-1 (or the pseudogene TRBV3-2) and TRBJ1-3, with 7 positions matching TRBD1. The CDR3 sequence is 16 residues long. The V segment lost 7 bases and the J segment 0 bases; nucleotides outside the gene matches: 9. Germline lookup yields CDR1 LGHDT and CDR2 YNNKEL (reference sequence).

The chain carries TRBV7-9 and TRBJ1-6; D uncertain. Trimming removed 5 bases at V and 10 bases at J, with 9 bases between. This CDR3 is 12 amino acids long. Germline CDR1 and CDR2: SEHNR and FQNEAQ (reference sequence). Written as DNA, the CDR3 is TGTGCCAGCAGCACGGTTGGCTCACCCCTCCACTTT. It encodes CASSTVGSPLHF. The full variable domain, completed using reference TRBV7-9 and TRBJ1-6, is DTGVSQNPRHKITKRGQNVTFRCDPISEHNRLYWYRQTLGQGPEFLTYFQNEAQLEKSRLLSDRFSAERPKGSFSTLEIQRTEQGDSAMYLCASSTVGSPLHFGNGTRLTVT.

The CDR3 here is CASSEDLVNTEAFF. The CDR3 DNA reads TGCGCCAGCAGTGAAGACCTCGTGAACACTGAAGCTTTCTTT. The chain is built from TRBV10-1 and TRBJ1-1; D unresolved. With 3 bases removed from V and 0 bases from J, the gap between germline ends came to 8 bases. CDR1 and CDR2 from the germline V gene are WNHNN and SYGVQD (reference sequence). This CDR3 is 14 amino acids long.

This chain joins TRBV9 and TRBJ1-6; the D is unclear. The V and J ends lost 0 bases and 7 bases respectively, with 8 bases between them. The CDR3 totals 14 residues. CDR1 is SGDLS and CDR2 is YYNGEE in the germline V gene. CDR3 amino acids: CASSVVAENSPLHF. Here the CDR3 DNA reads TGTGCCAGCAGCGTAGTGGCAGAGAATTCACCCCTCCACTTT.

The chain links TRBV7-6 to TRBJ2-5; 10 bases are a match to TRBD1. The trim removed 5 bases at V and 5 bases at J, leaving 11 bases unmatched. Looked up from germline, CDR1 is SGHVS and CDR2 is FNYEAQ. This CDR3 is 16 amino acids long. The CDR3 loop is CASSISTGTGEETQYF. CDR3 DNA sequence: TGTGCCAGCAGCATAAGTACCGGGACAGGGGAGGAGACCCAGTACTTC.

V gene TRBV5-1 combines with J gene TRBJ1-2; tentative D call: TRBD1 (5 bases). The CDR3 totals 17 residues. The V gene's germline CDR1 is SGHRS and CDR2 YFSETQ. Trimming shortened V by 4 bases and J by 3 bases, and 22 bases separated the two germline ends. The DNA for the CDR3 is TGCGCCAGCAGCACCGAGGGCAGGGTTGTCCTTGACTATGGCTACACCTTC. Its translation is CASSTEGRVVLDYGYTF.

This clone was picked up one time. DNA for the CDR3: TGCGCCAGCAGCGCCGGGGACAGAAACTATGGCTACACCTTC. Translation gives CASSAGDRNYGYTF. The V call is TRBV5-1, the J call TRBJ1-2; 7 bases fit TRBD1. The length of the CDR3 is 14 residues. CDR1 SGHRS and CDR2 YFSETQ come from the germline V gene. Germline trimming cut 4 bases from V and 2 bases from J; bases unmatched to any gene: 5.

The CDR3 region is CASSLRWADAGTQYF. In nucleotides, the CDR3 is TGTGCCAGCAGCTTAAGGTGGGCCGACGCGGGTACGCAGTATTTT. The chain has TRBV7-3 and TRBJ2-3; tentative D call: TRBD2 (5 bases). Per the germline V gene, CDR1 is SGHTA and CDR2 is FQGTGA. This CDR3 contains 15 residues. Trimming stripped 1 base from V and 8 bases from J, with 16 bases between.

The gene calls are TRBV30 and TRBJ1-2; D gene uncertain. V was pared by 5 bases and J by 4 bases, with 20 bases between. The CDR3 is 15 amino acids. Germline-derived CDR1 and CDR2 are GTSNPN and SVGIG (reference sequence). The chain's CDR3 is CAWGYRRTWAYGYTF. CDR3 bases: TGTGCCTGGGGATATCGGAGGACCTGGGCCTATGGCTACACCTTC.

The rearrangement joins TRBV4-1 to TRBJ1-2; no definite D call. Trimming removed 5 bases from V and 4 bases from J, with 14 bases in between. The CDR3 spans 14 residues. Germline values: CDR1 MGHRA, CDR2 YSYEKL. The CDR3 protein is CASSSESVAYGYTF. In DNA form, the CDR3 reads TGCGCCAGCAGCTCCGAATCCGTGGCCTATGGCTACACCTTC.

The rearrangement uses TRBV13 and TRBJ2-3; 12 nucleotides line up with TRBD2. The CDR3 consists of 15 residues. J was trimmed by 5 bases and V by 5 bases; bases with no gene match: 5. The germline CDR1 and CDR2 sequences are PRHDT and FYEKMQ (reference sequence). The CDR3 DNA reads as TGTGCCAGCAGCGGTCTAGCGGGGGGGCTAGATACGCAGTATTTT. Encoded protein: CASSGLAGGLDTQYF.

This clone is a singleton in its sample. The CDR3 is CASSLEFREKLFF. CDR3 in DNA: TGTGCCAGCAGCTTAGAATTTCGTGAAAAACTGTTTTTT. V and J are TRBV7-6 and TRBJ1-4; no clear D. The CDR3 spans 13 residues. Trimming pared 1 base from V and 7 bases from J, leaving 7 bases between. Germline loops: CDR1 SGHVS, CDR2 FNYEAQ. The full variable domain, in which reference TRBV7-6 and TRBJ1-4 provide the parts outside the CDR3, is GAGVSQSPRYKVTKRGQDVALRCDPISGHVSLYWYRQALGQGPEFLTYFNYEAQQDKSGLPNDRFSAERPEGSISTLTIQRTEQRDSAMYRCASSLEFREKLFFGSGTQLSVL.